This T cell receptor beta chain emerged from a study of chemoradiotherapy in HPV16-positive cancers. Germline V lookup: CDR1 MNHEY, CDR2 SMNVEV (reference sequence). Trimming removed 2 bases at V and 3 bases at J, with 11 bases between. This CDR3 has 14 amino acids. Measured with immunoSEQ multiplex PCR; TCRdb has only the in-frame clones, and not every one. The sample consists of 8,600 or so clones, about 88% of them appearing once. The sequenced sample was tumor tissue, obtained from a patient who underwent chemoradiotherapy. This clonotype was obtained from a human donor with HPV-associated anogenital cancer. V and J are TRBV27 and TRBJ2-7; D tentatively reads TRBD1 or TRBD2 (6 bases each). This chain's CDR3 is CASSLAGGLYEQYF. In nucleotides, the CDR3 is TGTGCCAGCAGTTTAGCTGGGGGGCTCTACGAGCAGTACTTC.